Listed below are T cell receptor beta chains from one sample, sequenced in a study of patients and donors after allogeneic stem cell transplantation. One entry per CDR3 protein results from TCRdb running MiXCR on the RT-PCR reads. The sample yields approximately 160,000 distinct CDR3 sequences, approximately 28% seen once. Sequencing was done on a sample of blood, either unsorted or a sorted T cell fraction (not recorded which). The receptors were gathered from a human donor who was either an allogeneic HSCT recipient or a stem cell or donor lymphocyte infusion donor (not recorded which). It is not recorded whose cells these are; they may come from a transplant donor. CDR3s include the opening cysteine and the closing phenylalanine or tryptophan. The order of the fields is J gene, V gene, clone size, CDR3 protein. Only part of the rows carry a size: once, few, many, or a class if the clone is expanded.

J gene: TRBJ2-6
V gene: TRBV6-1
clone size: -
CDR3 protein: CASSVHGRVWSGANVLTF

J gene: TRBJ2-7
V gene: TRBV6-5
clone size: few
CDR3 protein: CASSPPAGTFWYEQYF

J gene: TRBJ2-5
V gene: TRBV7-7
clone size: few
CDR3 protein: CASSLSYGKETQYF

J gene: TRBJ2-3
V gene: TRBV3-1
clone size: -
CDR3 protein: CASSHLGPGDTQYF

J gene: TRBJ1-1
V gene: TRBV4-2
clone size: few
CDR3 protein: CASSQRGHLEAFF

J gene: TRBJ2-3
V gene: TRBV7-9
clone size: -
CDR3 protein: CASSREADTQYF

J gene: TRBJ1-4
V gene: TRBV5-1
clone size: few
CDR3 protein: CASSLGQGARATNEKLFF

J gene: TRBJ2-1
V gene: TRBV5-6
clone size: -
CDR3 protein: CASSWGTSGTKGFF

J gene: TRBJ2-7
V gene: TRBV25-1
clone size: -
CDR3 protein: CASSEYRQADEQYF

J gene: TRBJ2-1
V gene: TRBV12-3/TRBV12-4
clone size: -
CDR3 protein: CASRMGRHNEQFF

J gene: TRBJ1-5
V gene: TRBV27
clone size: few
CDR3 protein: CASSYMGGNQPQHF

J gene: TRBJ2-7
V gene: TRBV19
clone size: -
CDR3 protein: CASTSTGSSYEQYF

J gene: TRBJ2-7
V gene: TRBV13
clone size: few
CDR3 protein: CASSLQGGYEQYF

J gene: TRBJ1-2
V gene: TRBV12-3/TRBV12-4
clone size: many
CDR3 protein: CASSFGRSYGYTF

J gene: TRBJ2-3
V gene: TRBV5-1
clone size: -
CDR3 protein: CASSLAIQVDTDTQYF

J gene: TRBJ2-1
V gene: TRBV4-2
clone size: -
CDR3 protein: CASSQESPSYNEQFF

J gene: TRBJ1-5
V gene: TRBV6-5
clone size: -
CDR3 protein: CASSHRVRQPQHF

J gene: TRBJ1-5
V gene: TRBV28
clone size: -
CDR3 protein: CAAGGLNQPQHF

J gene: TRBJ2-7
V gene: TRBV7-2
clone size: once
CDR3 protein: CASSHWTESYEQYF

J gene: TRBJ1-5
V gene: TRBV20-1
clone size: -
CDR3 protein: CSARVTGTNQPQHF